Below, one T cell receptor (beta chain) is given with its context. The antigen remains unidentified. Losses at the gene ends were 5 bases for V and 4 bases for J; bases not matched to a gene: 14. CDR1 and CDR2 from the germline V gene are LNHDA and SQIVND (reference sequence). The CDR3 extends over 17 amino acids. With 60 Vbeta and 13 Jbeta primers, the PCR was carried out. Sequencing used immunoSEQ multiplex PCR; TCRdb keeps in-frame clones, though not all of them. The table lists approximately 170,000 clones, 80% to 90% of them singletons, with 2.4% in the top ten. The data were obtained in a study of cytomegalovirus exposure and HLA in healthy donors. Overall study: There were 90 million to 140 million unique TCR beta sequences, drawn from some 180 million T cells, in an earlier analysis. Of all 400 or so donors who were genotyped, roughly 81% belonged to the Caucasian-associated ancestry cluster.

Regarding the study as a whole: In a later analysis, approximately 18,000 TCR beta sequences were associated with HLA alleles at 0.05 false discovery rate.

The specimen sequenced was PBMCs. This clonotype was sampled from a male donor in good health and CMV-seronegative. The rearrangement joins TRBV19 to TRBJ1-5, with TRBD1 matching over 7 bases. CDR3 sequence (DNA): TGTGCCAGTAGTGGCCTCCCTTGGACAGGCCTGAATCAGCCCCAGCATTTT. It encodes CASSGLPWTGLNQPQHF.